These 28 T cell receptor beta chains were sequenced from one sample in a study of T cell responses to AZD1222 COVID-19 vaccine. Using immunoSEQ multiplex PCR, the repertoire was profiled, and TCRdb retains in-frame clones only, with some absent. Among fewer than 150,000 clones listed, over 90% were seen once. The sequencing here drew on peripheral blood, taken on day 0 of AZD1222 vaccination. The receptors derive from an adult in good health.

In regard to this clone: Other nucleotide sequences from this sample produce the same CDR3. The chain links TRBV7-8 to TRBJ1-5; D is possibly TRBD1 (5 bases). V lost 1 base and J 1 base, leaving 5 bases between the germline ends. The CDR3 length is 14 residues. Germline CDR1 SGHVS, CDR2 FQNEAQ. CDR3 residues: CASSLGDSNQPQHF. The CDR3, as DNA: TGTGCCAGCAGCTTAGGGGACAGCAATCAGCCCCAGCATTTT.

The rearrangement uses TRBV7-6 and TRBJ2-7, with D perhaps TRBD1 or TRBD2 (5 bases each). Trimming took off 5 bases at V and 6 bases at J, with 11 bases between the two ends. The CDR3 extends over 12 amino acids. Germline V CDR1 and CDR2: SGHVS, FNYEAQ. CDR3 coding DNA: TGTGCCAGCAGCCCCGCCGGGGCCGAGCAGTACTTC. It is translated as CASSPAGAEQYF.

V and J are TRBV4-2 and TRBJ1-2; TRBD1 aligns across 9 bases. Trimming took 3 bases from V and 4 from J; bases not matched to a gene: 15. This CDR3 spans 18 amino acids. The germline V gene encodes CDR1 LGHNA and CDR2 YNFKEQ. CDR3 loop: CASSQEPFHTGGSYGYTF. The CDR3 bases are TGTGCCAGCAGCCAGGAACCATTTCATACAGGGGGCTCCTATGGCTACACCTTC.

This clone was counted a few times. This rearrangement joins TRBV4-1 to TRBJ2-7, with 7 positions matching TRBD2. V dropped 1 base and J dropped 5; count of bases not matched to a gene: 11. The CDR3 consists of 16 residues. The V gene's germline CDR1 is MGHRA and CDR2 YSYEKL. This CDR3 reads CASSQVPGRGGDEQYF. Here the CDR3 DNA reads TGCGCCAGCAGCCAAGTTCCGGGGAGGGGAGGCGACGAGCAGTACTTC.

The chain links TRBV3-1 (or the pseudogene TRBV3-2) to TRBJ2-5; TRBD2 matches at 9 bases. Germline V lookup: CDR1 LGHDT, CDR2 YNNKEL (reference sequence). V lost 1 base, J lost 5 bases, and 5 bases stayed unmatched. The CDR3 spans 15 residues. CDR3 loop: CASSQVTSGWETQYF. The CDR3 coding sequence is TGTGCCAGCAGCCAAGTAACTAGCGGGTGGGAGACCCAGTACTTC.

This sequence joins TRBV11-2 and TRBJ1-2, with D unclear. The CDR3 is 12 residues long. Trimming cost V 3 bases and J 2 bases, with 4 bases left between them. Germline V gene sequence: CDR1 SGHAT, CDR2 FQNNGV. The CDR3 region is CASSFTNYGYTF. The DNA for the CDR3 is TGTGCCAGCAGCTTCACCAACTATGGCTACACCTTC. The full variable domain, in which reference TRBV11-2 and TRBJ1-2 provide the parts outside the CDR3, is EAGVAQSPRYKIIEKRQSVAFWCNPISGHATLYWYQQILGQGPKLLIQFQNNGVVDDSQLPKDRFSAERLKGVDSTLKIQPAKLEDSAVYLCASSFTNYGYTFGSGTRLTVV.

The genes are TRBV7-9 and TRBJ2-7; 7 bases line up with TRBD1. This CDR3 has 13 residues. Germline V gene sequence: CDR1 SEHNR, CDR2 FQNEAQ (reference sequence). The V segment lost 4 bases and the J segment 1 base; nucleotides outside the gene matches: 1. The CDR3 DNA sequence: TGTGCCAGCAGCTCGGGACAGTCCTACGAGCAGTACTTC. It yields the protein CASSSGQSYEQYF.

The chain carries TRBV6-1 and TRBJ2-2; D unclear. Trimming shortened V by 2 bases and J by 1 base, and 5 bases separated the two germline ends. The CDR3 totals 14 residues. Germline V lookup: CDR1 MNHNS, CDR2 SASEGT. The CDR3 sequence is CASSEKLNTGELFF. The CDR3 DNA follows: TGTGCCAGCAGTGAAAAGTTGAACACCGGGGAGCTGTTTTTT.

The chain combines TRBV6-2 or TRBV6-3 with TRBJ2-1, with TRBD2 matching 9 bases. J lost 8 bases, V lost 6 bases, and 17 bases had no gene match. CDR3 length: 17 residues. Germline CDR1 reads MNHEY; CDR2 reads SVGEGT. For the CDR3, the DNA is TGTGCCAGCAGCCCTCTTATTGTGCTAGCGGGGCCCCATGAGCAGTTCTTC. It codes for CASSPLIVLAGPHEQFF.

The chain is built from TRBV11-2 and TRBJ1-2; D may be TRBD1 (5 bases). The germline V gene has CDR1 SGHAT and CDR2 FQNNGV. This CDR3 is built from 13 residues. Trimming stripped 6 bases from V and 4 bases from J, with 12 bases between. CDR3 loop: CASRSGGPYGYTF. The CDR3 nucleotides read TGTGCCAGCAGGTCGGGGGGACCCTATGGCTACACCTTC.

The chain employs TRBV6-5 and TRBJ1-2; D gene ambiguous. The CDR3 extends over 13 amino acids. CDR1 is MNHEY, CDR2 SVGAGI, per germline. With 0 bases removed from V and 8 bases from J, the gap between germline ends came to 10 bases. CDR3 protein: CASSYSGLQGYTF. The DNA of the CDR3 is TGTGCCAGCAGTTACTCTGGGCTGCAAGGCTACACCTTC.

This chain links TRBV6-6 with TRBJ1-3; no clear D gene. Trimming pared 4 bases from V and 0 bases from J, leaving 4 bases between. In germline, CDR1 is MNHNY, CDR2 SVGAGI (reference sequence). CDR3 length equals 13 residues. The CDR3 DNA is TGTGCCAGCAGTTCGGGCTCTGGAAACACCATATATTTT. It translates to CASSSGSGNTIYF.

This chain joins TRBV11-3 and TRBJ2-3, with 7 bases fitting TRBD1. Germline V CDR1 and CDR2: SGHNT, YENEEA. V gave up 5 bases and J gave up 2 bases; unmatched junction bases: 7. The CDR3 loop spans 15 amino acids. CDR3 DNA: TGTGCCAGCAGCCTACAGGGGTTGCCCACAGATACGCAGTATTTT. This encodes CASSLQGLPTDTQYF.

For the CDR3, the DNA is TGTGCAAGTCGCTTAGCGGGGTACAGGGTTGAAAAACTGTTTTTT. The encoded protein is CASRLAGYRVEKLFF. V gene TRBV12-2 combines with J gene TRBJ1-4; TRBD1, the D gene given by the table, was not confirmed from the DNA. TRBV12-2 is a listed pseudogene. The CDR3 has 15 residues.

The chain links TRBV7-9 to TRBJ1-2, with D unresolved. CDR3 size: 12 residues. V shed 5 bases and J shed 0 bases, with 4 bases lying between them. CDR1 SEHNR and CDR2 FQNEAQ come from the germline V gene (reference sequence). The DNA for the CDR3 is TGTGCCAGCAGCCGTTCTAACTATGGCTACACCTTC. Protein sequence: CASSRSNYGYTF. The complete variable domain, with remaining parts taken from reference TRBV7-9 and TRBJ1-2, reads DTGVSQNPRHKITKRGQNVTFRCDPISEHNRLYWYRQTLGQGPEFLTYFQNEAQLEKSRLLSDRFSAERPKGSFSTLEIQRTEQGDSAMYLCASSRSNYGYTFGSGTRLTVV.

The chain carries TRBV11-2 and TRBJ1-4; no reliable D call. CDR1 and CDR2 (germline): SGHAT, FQNNGV. Trimming took off 1 base at V and 7 bases at J, with 1 base between the two ends. The CDR3 totals 11 residues. As DNA, the CDR3 is TGTGCCAGCAGCTTAGGTGAAAAACTGTTTTTT. Translating it yields CASSLGEKLFF.

The chain joins TRBV29-1 to TRBJ1-1; 9 nucleotides line up with TRBD1. CDR3 length: 15 residues. Trimming cost V 7 bases and J 0 bases; bases outside gene matches: 9. Germline CDR1 is SQVTM and CDR2 is ANQGSEA. Here the CDR3 reads CSAQRTGAVNTEAFF. The CDR3 DNA follows: TGCAGCGCCCAAAGGACAGGGGCCGTGAACACTGAAGCTTTCTTT.

The CDR3: CATRGGRINYGYTF. CDR3 DNA sequence: TGTGCCACCCGAGGGGGACGGATAAACTATGGCTACACCTTC. This sequence joins TRBV19 and TRBJ1-2, with D tentatively TRBD1 (6 bases). The CDR3 is 14 residues long. In germline, CDR1 is LNHDA, CDR2 SQIVND (reference sequence). V was pared by 10 bases and J by 2 bases, with 17 bases between.

The J gene is TRBJ2-1, the V gene TRBV18; the D is unclear. V was pared by 6 bases and J by 3 bases, with 12 bases between. Per the germline V gene, CDR1 is KGHSH and CDR2 is LQKENI. CDR3 length: 14 residues. In DNA, the CDR3 is TGTGCCAGCTCCGCACCCGGTTACTACAATGAGCAGTTCTTC. It encodes CASSAPGYYNEQFF.

The rearrangement uses TRBV7-9 and TRBJ2-1; 9 bases are shared with TRBD2. Trimming took 2 bases from V and 4 from J; bases not matched to a gene: 12. Germline CDR1 reads SEHNR; CDR2 reads FQNEAQ (reference sequence). The CDR3 loop spans 18 amino acids. The CDR3 sequence: CASSLLPLAGRGYNEQFF. DNA of the CDR3: TGTGCCAGCAGCTTACTCCCCCTAGCGGGGCGTGGATACAATGAGCAGTTCTTC.

J is TRBJ1-2 and V is TRBV28; 9 nucleotides agree with TRBD1. Trimming cost V 4 bases and J 8 bases; bases outside gene matches: 5. CDR3 length: 13 amino acids. CDR1 is MDHEN, CDR2 SYDVKM, per germline. The CDR3 DNA reads TGTGCCAGCAGTTACACAGGGGGCACAGGCTACACCTTC. Translating it yields CASSYTGGTGYTF.

This sequence joins TRBV5-4 and TRBJ2-4; tentatively, D is TRBD2 (7 bases). CDR3 length: 16 amino acids. Looked up from germline, CDR1 is SGHNT and CDR2 is YYREEE (reference sequence). V dropped 0 bases and J dropped 0 bases, with 10 bases sitting between them. CDR3 residues: CASSLEGGIAKNIQYF. In nucleotides, the CDR3 is TGTGCCAGCAGCTTGGAGGGGGGGATAGCCAAAAACATTCAGTACTTC.

The chain links TRBV14 to TRBJ1-2; a weak D match, TRBD1 (6 bases). The length of the CDR3 is 14 residues. Germline CDR1 SGHDN, CDR2 FVKESK. V gave up 3 bases and J gave up 3 bases, with 11 bases separating them. The CDR3 here is CASSQADSYYGYTF. Written as DNA, the CDR3 is TGTGCCAGCAGCCAGGCGGACAGCTACTATGGCTACACCTTC.

The chain employs TRBV11-2 and TRBJ1-1; D might be TRBD1 (5 bases). CDR1 and CDR2 (germline): SGHAT, FQNNGV. V shed 5 bases and J shed 4 bases, with 11 bases lying between them. The CDR3 contains 13 residues. The CDR3 DNA reads as TGTGCCAGCAGCACAGTCAGGGCCACTGAAGCTTTCTTT. Translation: CASSTVRATEAFF.

The chain recombines TRBV28 with TRBJ1-5; no definite D call. Germline V gene lookup returns CDR1 MDHEN and CDR2 SYDVKM. CDR3 length: 14 amino acids. The V gene lost 4 bases and the J gene lost 5 bases, with 12 bases spanning the gap. CDR3 protein: CASSSTPNDQPQHF. The DNA of the CDR3 is TGTGCCAGCAGTTCGACTCCCAATGATCAGCCCCAGCATTTT.

CDR3 in DNA: TGTGCCAGCAGCTTCCGGACAGGGGGCGTCGGGGAAGGCTACACCTTC. The encoded protein is CASSFRTGGVGEGYTF. The chain combines TRBV7-2 with TRBJ1-2, with 11 nucleotides matching TRBD1. Germline V gene data show CDR1 as SGHTA and CDR2 as FQGNSA. V was pared by 3 bases and J by 8 bases, with 11 bases of the junction left unmatched. The CDR3 runs 16 residues.

The V gene is TRBV10-3, the J gene TRBJ1-5; 9 bases are a match to TRBD1. This CDR3 region has 15 residues. V lost 4 bases, J lost 3 bases, and 4 bases stayed unmatched. Per the germline V gene, CDR1 is ENHRY and CDR2 is SYGVKD. The CDR3 coding sequence is TGTGCCATCAGTGGCGGGGACAGGGTCAATCAGCCCCAGCATTTT. Its translation is CAISGGDRVNQPQHF.

The V gene is TRBV27, the J gene TRBJ1-1, with D unclear. V was trimmed by 3 bases and J by 0 bases, leaving 5 bases between them. The germline CDR1 and CDR2 sequences are MNHEY and SMNVEV (reference sequence). The CDR3 length is 13 residues. The CDR3 protein is CASSFSVNTEAFF. The CDR3 DNA reads TGTGCCAGCAGTTTCTCGGTGAACACTGAAGCTTTCTTT.